The rows below give T cell receptor beta chains drawn from one sample of a study of blood T cells in healthy people across ages. TCRdb re-called the 5' RACE reads with MiXCR, one entry per CDR3 protein. The repertoire includes approximately 780,000 distinct CDR3 sequences, roughly 25% of them detected once, and 3% sits in the top ten. These data were also reused for a study on T cells of mothers and their children.

Sequencing was performed on blood. The origin of the receptors is a boy aged 5-17 years in good health. CDR3s include the opening cysteine and the closing phenylalanine or tryptophan. The D gene is left open where the match is weak. Size values are once, few and many counts, or a class for expanded clones, and some rows have none.

TRBJ1-5 TRBV12-3/TRBV12-4 TRBD1 many CASSPGGGQPQHF TGTGCCAGTTCCCCAGGGGGCGGGCAGCCCCAGCATTTT
TRBJ2-2 TRBV27 TRBD1 few CASSALPALDRGQGTGELFF TGTGCCAGCAGTGCCCTCCCAGCCTTGGACAGGGGGCAGGGCACCGGGGAGCTGTTTTTT
TRBJ2-4 TRBV11-2 - - CASSLDRAELRNIQYF TGTGCCAGCAGCTTAGATCGTGCAGAATTAAGGAACATTCAGTACTTC
TRBJ2-4 TRBV9 TRBD2 few CASSVGGDLKNIQYF TGTGCCAGCAGCGTGGGGGGGGACCTTAAAAACATTCAGTACTTC
TRBJ2-5 TRBV9 TRBD2 many CASSAGTTETQYF TGTGCCAGCAGCGCCGGGACTACGGAGACCCAGTACTTC
TRBJ1-1 TRBV19 TRBD1 - CASSMGGQWASNTEAFF TGTGCCAGTAGTATGGGGGGACAGTGGGCTTCGAACACTGAAGCTTTCTTT
TRBJ2-5 TRBV9 TRBD2 few CASSVAGGVQETQYF TGTGCCAGCAGCGTAGCGGGGGGAGTCCAAGAGACCCAGTACTTC
TRBJ2-1 TRBV6-5 - few CASSYSSAGAPRDEQFF TGTGCCAGCAGTTACTCGAGTGCGGGGGCGCCTCGAGATGAGCAGTTCTTC
TRBJ2-2 TRBV11-3 - - CASSGLWDGVTGELFF TGTGCCAGCAGCGGCCTGTGGGACGGTGTGACCGGGGAGCTGTTTTTT
TRBJ2-3 TRBV29-1 - few CSVVQNTDTQYF TGCAGCGTTGTGCAGAACACAGATACGCAGTATTTT
TRBJ1-4 TRBV9 - - CASSVEGNEKLFF TGTGCCAGCAGCGTAGAGGGGAATGAAAAACTGTTTTTT
TRBJ2-1 TRBV9 - - CASSVPGGSEQFF TGTGCCAGCAGCGTACCAGGAGGTAGTGAGCAGTTCTTC
TRBJ2-7 TRBV21-1 - few CASSIQRKIQNPDRPEQYF TGTGCCAGCAGCATTCAACGGAAAATACAAAACCCCGACAGGCCCGAGCAGTACTTC
TRBJ1-5 TRBV3-1 - few CASSLTSAGPQHF TGTGCCAGCAGCCTAACGTCCGCTGGGCCCCAGCATTTT